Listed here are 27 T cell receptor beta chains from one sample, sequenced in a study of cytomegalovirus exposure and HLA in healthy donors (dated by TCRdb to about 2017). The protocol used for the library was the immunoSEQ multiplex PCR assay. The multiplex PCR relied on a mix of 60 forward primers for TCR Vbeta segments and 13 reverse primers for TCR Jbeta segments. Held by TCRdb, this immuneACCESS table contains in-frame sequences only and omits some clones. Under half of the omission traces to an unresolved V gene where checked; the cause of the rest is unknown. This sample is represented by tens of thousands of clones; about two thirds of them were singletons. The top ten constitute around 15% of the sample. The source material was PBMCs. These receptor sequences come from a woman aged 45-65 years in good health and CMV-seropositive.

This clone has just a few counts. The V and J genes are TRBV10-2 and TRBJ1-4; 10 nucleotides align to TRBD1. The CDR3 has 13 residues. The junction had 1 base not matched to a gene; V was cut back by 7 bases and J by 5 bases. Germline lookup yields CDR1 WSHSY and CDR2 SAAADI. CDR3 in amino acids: CASKDRGNEKLFF. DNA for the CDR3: TGCGCCAGCAAGGACAGGGGGAATGAAAAACTGTTTTTT.

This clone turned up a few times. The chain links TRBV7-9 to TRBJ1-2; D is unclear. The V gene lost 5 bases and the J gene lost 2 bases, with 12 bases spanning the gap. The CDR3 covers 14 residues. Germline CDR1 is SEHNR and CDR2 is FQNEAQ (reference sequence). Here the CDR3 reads CASSPAGSNYGYTF. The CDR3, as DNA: TGTGCCAGCAGCCCGGCGGGTAGCAACTATGGCTACACCTTC.

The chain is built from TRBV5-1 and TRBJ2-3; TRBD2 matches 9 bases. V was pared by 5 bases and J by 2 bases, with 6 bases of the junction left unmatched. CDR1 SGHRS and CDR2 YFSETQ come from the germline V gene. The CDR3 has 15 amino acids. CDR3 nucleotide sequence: TGCGCCAGCAGTCGTAGCGGGGGCCCCACAGATACGCAGTATTTT. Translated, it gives CASSRSGGPTDTQYF.

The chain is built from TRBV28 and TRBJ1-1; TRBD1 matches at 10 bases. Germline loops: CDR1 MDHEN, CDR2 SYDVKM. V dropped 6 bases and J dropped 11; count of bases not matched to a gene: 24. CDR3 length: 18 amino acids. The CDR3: CASSFNTGTGVLDLKAFF. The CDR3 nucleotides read TGTGCCAGCAGCTTCAACACCGGGACAGGGGTCTTAGACCTTAAGGCTTTCTTT.

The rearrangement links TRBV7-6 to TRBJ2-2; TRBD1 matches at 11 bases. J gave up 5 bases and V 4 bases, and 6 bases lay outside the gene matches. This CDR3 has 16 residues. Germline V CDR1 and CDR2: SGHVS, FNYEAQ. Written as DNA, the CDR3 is TGTGCCAGCAGCTATCGGACAGGGGGCAGGACCGGGGAGCTGTTTTTT. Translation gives CASSYRTGGRTGELFF.

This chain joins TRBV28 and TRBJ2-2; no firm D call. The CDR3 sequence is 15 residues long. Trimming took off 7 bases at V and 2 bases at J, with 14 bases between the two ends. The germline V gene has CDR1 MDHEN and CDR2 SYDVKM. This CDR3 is CASIGRSINTGELFF. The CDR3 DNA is TGTGCCAGCATTGGGCGTTCCATAAACACCGGGGAGCTGTTTTTT.

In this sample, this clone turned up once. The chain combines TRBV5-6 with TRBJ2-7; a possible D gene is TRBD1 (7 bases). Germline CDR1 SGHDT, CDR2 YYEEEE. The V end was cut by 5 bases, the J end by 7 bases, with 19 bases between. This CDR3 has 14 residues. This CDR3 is CASRLQGGYGEQYF. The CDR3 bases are TGTGCCAGCAGATTGCAGGGGGGATATGGAGAGCAGTACTTC. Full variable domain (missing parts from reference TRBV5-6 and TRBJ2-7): DAGVTQSPTHLIKTRGQQVTLRCSPKSGHDTVSWYQQALGQGPQFIFQYYEEEERQRGNFPDRFSGHQFPNYSSELNVNALLLGDSALYLCASRLQGGYGEQYFGPGTRLTVT.

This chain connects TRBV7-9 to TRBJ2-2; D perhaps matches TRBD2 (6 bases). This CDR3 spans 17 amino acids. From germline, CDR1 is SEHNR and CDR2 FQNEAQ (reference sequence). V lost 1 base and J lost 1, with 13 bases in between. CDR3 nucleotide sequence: TGTGCCAGCAGCTTAGGATATCCGGGAGAGAACACCGGGGAGCTGTTTTTT. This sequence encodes CASSLGYPGENTGELFF.

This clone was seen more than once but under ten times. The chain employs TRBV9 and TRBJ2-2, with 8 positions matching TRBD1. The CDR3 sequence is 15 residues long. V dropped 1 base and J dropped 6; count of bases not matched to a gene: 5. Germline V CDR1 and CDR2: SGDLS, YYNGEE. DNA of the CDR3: TGTGCCAGCAGCGTATGGGACAGGCCCGCCGGGGAGCTGTTTTTT. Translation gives CASSVWDRPAGELFF.

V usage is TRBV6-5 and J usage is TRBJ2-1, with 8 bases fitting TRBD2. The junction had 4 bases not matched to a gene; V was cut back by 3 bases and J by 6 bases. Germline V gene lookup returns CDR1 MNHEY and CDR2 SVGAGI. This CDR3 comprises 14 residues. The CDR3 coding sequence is TGTGCCAGCAGTTATAGGACTAGCAGCAATGAGCAGTTCTTC. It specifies CASSYRTSSNEQFF.

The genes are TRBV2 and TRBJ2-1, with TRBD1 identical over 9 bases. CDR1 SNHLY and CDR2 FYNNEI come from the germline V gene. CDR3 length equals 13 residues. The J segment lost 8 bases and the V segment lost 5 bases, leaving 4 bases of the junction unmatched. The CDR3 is CASSYRGLDEQFF. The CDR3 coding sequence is TGTGCCAGCAGTTACAGGGGGCTTGATGAGCAGTTCTTC.

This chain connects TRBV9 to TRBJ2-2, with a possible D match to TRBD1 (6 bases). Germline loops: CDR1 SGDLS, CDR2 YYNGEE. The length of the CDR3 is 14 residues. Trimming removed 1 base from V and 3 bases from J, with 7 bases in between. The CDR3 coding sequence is TGTGCCAGCAGCGTACAGGGGCACACCGGGGAGCTGTTTTTT. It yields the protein CASSVQGHTGELFF.

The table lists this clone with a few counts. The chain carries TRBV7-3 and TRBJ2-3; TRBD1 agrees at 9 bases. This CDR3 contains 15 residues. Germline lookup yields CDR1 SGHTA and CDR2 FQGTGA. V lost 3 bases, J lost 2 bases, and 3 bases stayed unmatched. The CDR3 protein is CASSLGTGNTDTQYF. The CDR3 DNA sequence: TGTGCCAGCAGCTTGGGGACAGGGAACACAGATACGCAGTATTTT. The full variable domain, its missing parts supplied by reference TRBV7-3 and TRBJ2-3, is GAGVSQTPSNKVTEKGKYVELRCDPISGHTALYWYRQSLGQGPEFLIYFQGTGAADDSGLPNDRFFAVRPEGSVSTLKIQRTERGDSAVYLCASSLGTGNTDTQYFGPGTRLTVL.

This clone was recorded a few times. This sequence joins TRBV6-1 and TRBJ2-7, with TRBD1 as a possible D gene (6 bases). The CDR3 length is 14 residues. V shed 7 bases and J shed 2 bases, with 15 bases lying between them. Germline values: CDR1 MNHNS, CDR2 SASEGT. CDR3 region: CASMGPGQPYEQYF. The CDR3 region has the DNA TGTGCCAGCATGGGGCCGGGACAACCCTACGAGCAGTACTTC.

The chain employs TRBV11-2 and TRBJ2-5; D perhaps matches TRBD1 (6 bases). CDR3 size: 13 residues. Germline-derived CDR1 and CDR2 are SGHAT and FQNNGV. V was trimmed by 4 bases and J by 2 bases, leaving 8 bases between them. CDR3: CASSSGQQETQYF. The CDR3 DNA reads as TGTGCCAGCAGCTCCGGACAGCAAGAGACCCAGTACTTC.

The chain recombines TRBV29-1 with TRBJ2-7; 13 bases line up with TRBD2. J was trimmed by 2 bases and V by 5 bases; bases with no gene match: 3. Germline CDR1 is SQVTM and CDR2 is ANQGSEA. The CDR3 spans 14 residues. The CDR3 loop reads CSVSLAGGAYEQYF. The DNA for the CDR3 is TGCAGCGTTTCACTAGCGGGAGGGGCCTACGAGCAGTACTTC.

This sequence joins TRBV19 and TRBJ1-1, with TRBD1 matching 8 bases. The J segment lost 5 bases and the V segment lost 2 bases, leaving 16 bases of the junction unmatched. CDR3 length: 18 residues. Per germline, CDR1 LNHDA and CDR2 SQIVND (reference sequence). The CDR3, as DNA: TGTGCCAGTAGTATACGCGGTCGGACAGGGTGGGGAGAGACTGAAGCTTTCTTT. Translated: CASSIRGRTGWGETEAFF.

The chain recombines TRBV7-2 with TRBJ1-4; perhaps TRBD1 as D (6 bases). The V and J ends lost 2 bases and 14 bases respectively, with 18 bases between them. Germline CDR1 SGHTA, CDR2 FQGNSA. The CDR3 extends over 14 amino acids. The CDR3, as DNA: TGTGCCAGCAGCTTACCCGGGACACAACGGCCCCTGTTTTTT. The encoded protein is CASSLPGTQRPLFF.

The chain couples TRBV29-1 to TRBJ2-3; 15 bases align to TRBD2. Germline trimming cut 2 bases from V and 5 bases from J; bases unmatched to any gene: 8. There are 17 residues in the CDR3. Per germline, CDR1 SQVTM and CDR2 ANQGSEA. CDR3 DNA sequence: TGCAGCGTTGAATTATGGACTAGCGGGAGGGCGGGAGATACGCAGTATTTT. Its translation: CSVELWTSGRAGDTQYF.

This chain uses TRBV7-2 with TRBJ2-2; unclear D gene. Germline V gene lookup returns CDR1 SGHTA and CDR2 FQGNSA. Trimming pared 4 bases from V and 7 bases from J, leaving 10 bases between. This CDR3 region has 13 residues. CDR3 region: CASSSPKRGELFF. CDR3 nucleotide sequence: TGTGCCAGCAGCTCCCCGAAGCGCGGGGAGCTGTTTTTT.

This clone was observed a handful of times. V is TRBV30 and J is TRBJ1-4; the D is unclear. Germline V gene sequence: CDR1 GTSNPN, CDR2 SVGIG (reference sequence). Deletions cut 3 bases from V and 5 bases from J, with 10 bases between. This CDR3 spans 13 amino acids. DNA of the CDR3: TGTGCCTGGAGCCCAGGTGTAAATGAAAAACTGTTTTTT. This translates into CAWSPGVNEKLFF.

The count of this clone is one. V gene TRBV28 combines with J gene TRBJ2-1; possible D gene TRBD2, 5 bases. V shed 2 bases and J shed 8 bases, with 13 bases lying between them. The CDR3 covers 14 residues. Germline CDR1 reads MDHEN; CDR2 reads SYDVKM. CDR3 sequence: CASSLGGLRHEQFF. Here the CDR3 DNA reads TGTGCCAGCAGTTTAGGAGGACTCCGCCATGAGCAGTTCTTC. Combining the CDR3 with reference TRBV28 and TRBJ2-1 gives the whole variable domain DVKVTQSSRYLVKRTGEKVFLECVQDMDHENMFWYRQDPGLGLRLIYFSYDVKMKEKGDIPEGYSVSREKKERFSLILESASTNQTSMYLCASSLGGLRHEQFFGPGTRLTVL.

DNA of the CDR3: TGTGCCAGCAGTCGCTTGAGGGTTAGCCTTGGGGAGCAGTACTTC. Its protein is CASSRLRVSLGEQYF. The rearrangement uses TRBV7-2 and TRBJ2-7; a possible D gene is TRBD2 (5 bases). This CDR3 has 15 amino acids. The V and J ends lost 6 bases and 7 bases respectively, with 22 bases between them. Per the germline V gene, CDR1 is SGHTA and CDR2 is FQGNSA.

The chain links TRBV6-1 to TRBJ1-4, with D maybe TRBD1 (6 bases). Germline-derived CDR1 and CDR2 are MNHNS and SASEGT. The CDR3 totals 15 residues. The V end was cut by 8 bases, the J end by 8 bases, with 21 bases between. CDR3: CASVAGAAGWEKLFF. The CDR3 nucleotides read TGTGCCAGCGTTGCGGGGGCGGCAGGGTGGGAAAAACTGTTTTTT.

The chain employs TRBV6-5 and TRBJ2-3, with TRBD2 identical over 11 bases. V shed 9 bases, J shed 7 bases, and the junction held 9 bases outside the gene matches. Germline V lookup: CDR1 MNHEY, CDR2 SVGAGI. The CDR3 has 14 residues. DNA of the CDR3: TGTGCCAGTAGACTAGCGGGATACCACTATACGCAGTATTTT. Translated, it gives CASRLAGYHYTQYF.

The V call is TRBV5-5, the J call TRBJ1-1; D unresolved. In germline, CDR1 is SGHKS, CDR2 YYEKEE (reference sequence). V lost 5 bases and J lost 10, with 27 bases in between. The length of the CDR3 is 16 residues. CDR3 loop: CASSLELSAPSSRAFF. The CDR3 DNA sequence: TGTGCCAGCAGTTTAGAATTGAGCGCCCCCTCTTCACGAGCTTTCTTT.

CDR3 in DNA: TGTGCCAGCAAGATGAGACTAGCGGGCAGAAACATTCAGTACTTC. Its translation is CASKMRLAGRNIQYF. V is TRBV28 and J is TRBJ2-4, with 10 bases identical to TRBD2. Per germline, CDR1 MDHEN and CDR2 SYDVKM. With 7 bases clipped from V and 6 bases from J, the junction kept 9 bases outside the gene matches. The CDR3 contains 15 residues.